These 13 T cell receptor beta chains were all obtained from the same sample, sequenced in a study of T cells in tuberculosis. Some clones are missing from TCRdb's copy, which holds only in-frame ones; the method was immunoSEQ multiplex PCR. The sample yields around 30,000 clones, 93% seen once. Material: PBMCs. These receptors all come from a donor under 30 with latent tuberculosis or without tuberculosis infection.

This chain connects TRBV5-1 to TRBJ2-3; 16 bases match TRBD2. Germline assignment: CDR1 SGHRS and CDR2 YFSETQ. There are 17 residues in the CDR3. J was trimmed by 5 bases and V by 2 bases; bases with no gene match: 5. The CDR3 DNA reads TGCGCCAGCAGCTTACCGGGACTAGCGGGGGGGCAAGATACGCAGTATTTT. Its protein product is CASSLPGLAGGQDTQYF.

This rearrangement joins TRBV9 to TRBJ2-7; 7 nucleotides line up with TRBD2. After removal of 1 base from V and 5 bases from J, the junction contained 9 bases not matched to a gene. This CDR3 comprises 15 residues. Germline V gene lookup returns CDR1 SGDLS and CDR2 YYNGEE. CDR3 protein: CASSVFGGSLDEQYF. CDR3 DNA sequence: TGTGCCAGCAGCGTATTCGGGGGGTCACTGGACGAGCAGTACTTC.

The chain joins TRBV7-2 to TRBJ2-1; 7 nucleotides match TRBD1. The CDR3 loop spans 14 amino acids. Germline values: CDR1 SGHTA, CDR2 FQGNSA. V lost 6 bases to trimming and J lost 6 bases; unmatched junction nucleotides: 8. CDR3: CASRLYRTGNEQFF. As DNA, the CDR3 is TGTGCCAGCAGATTATACCGGACAGGCAATGAGCAGTTCTTC.

The rearrangement joins TRBV11-2 to TRBJ1-3; D might be TRBD1 (6 bases). The CDR3 covers 14 residues. Trimming took off 3 bases at V and 4 bases at J, with 10 bases between the two ends. Germline V gene lookup returns CDR1 SGHAT and CDR2 FQNNGV. The CDR3 DNA reads as TGTGCCAGCAGCTTTACAGGGTGGGGAAACACCATATATTTT. Its protein is CASSFTGWGNTIYF.

The V and J genes are TRBV29-1 and TRBJ1-2, with 7 bases that match TRBD1. Trimming removed 5 bases from V and 8 bases from J; junction bases left unmatched: 8. This CDR3 comprises 12 residues. The germline V gene has CDR1 SQVTM and CDR2 ANQGSEA. CDR3 sequence reads: CSVFDRVGGYTF. CDR3 sequence (DNA): TGCAGCGTTTTCGACAGGGTCGGCGGCTACACCTTC.

CDR3 loop: CASTVLRTGTEAFF. In DNA form, the CDR3 reads TGTGCCAGCACGGTTCTTCGAACAGGCACTGAAGCTTTCTTT. The rearrangement links TRBV2 to TRBJ1-1; a weak D match, TRBD1 (5 bases). From germline, CDR1 is SNHLY and CDR2 FYNNEI. V lost 7 bases and J lost 4, with 16 bases in between. The CDR3 contains 14 residues.

This chain joins TRBV11-2 and TRBJ2-7; TRBD2 matches at 8 bases. The J segment lost 0 bases and the V segment lost 0 bases, leaving 13 bases of the junction unmatched. Looked up from germline, CDR1 is SGHAT and CDR2 is FQNNGV. This CDR3 spans 19 amino acids. The CDR3 sequence is CASSLDLSTGLVFSYEQYF. DNA of the CDR3: TGTGCCAGCAGCTTAGATCTATCTACGGGACTAGTTTTCTCCTACGAGCAGTACTTC.

The V and J genes are TRBV14 and TRBJ2-7; the match to TRBD1 covers 8 bases. Germline V lookup: CDR1 SGHDN, CDR2 FVKESK. CDR3 length: 14 residues. V lost 4 bases, J lost 1 base, and 3 bases stayed unmatched. The CDR3 DNA follows: TGTGCCAGCAGCCGCCGGACAGGGTCCTACGAGCAGTACTTC. This codes for CASSRRTGSYEQYF.

The rearrangement uses TRBV27 and TRBJ2-3, with 7 positions matching TRBD2. The CDR3 sequence is 16 residues long. CDR1 and CDR2 from the germline V gene are MNHEY and SMNVEV (reference sequence). Trimming at V came to 2 bases and at J to 0 bases, leaving 5 bases not matched to a gene. CDR3 in DNA: TGTGCCAGCAGTTTACTTACTAGCGAGAGCACAGATACGCAGTATTTT. Amino acid sequence: CASSLLTSESTDTQYF.

V is TRBV27 and J is TRBJ2-7; 7 bases line up with TRBD2. The germline V gene encodes CDR1 MNHEY and CDR2 SMNVEV (reference sequence). The junction had 7 bases not matched to a gene; V was cut back by 3 bases and J by 8 bases. The CDR3 is 13 amino acids. Written as DNA, the CDR3 is TGTGCCAGCAGTTTGGGGGGGAGGGTTCAGCAGTACTTC. Encoded protein: CASSLGGRVQQYF.

A single count supports this clone. The rearrangement joins TRBV9 to TRBJ2-3; 9 bases match TRBD1. The CDR3 has 12 residues. Trimming cost V 4 bases and J 15 bases; bases outside gene matches: 9. Germline V gene data show CDR1 as SGDLS and CDR2 as YYNGEE. The CDR3 nucleotides are TGTGCCAGCAGCCAGGGACAGGGTGGAGAATATTTT. Translation gives CASSQGQGGEYF.

The CDR3, as DNA: TGTGCCAGCAGGACAGACTCTGGAAACACCATATATTTT. Its translation is CASRTDSGNTIYF. This chain connects TRBV6-5 to TRBJ1-3, with D possibly TRBD1 on 5 matching bases. V was trimmed by 6 bases and J by 0 bases, leaving 6 bases between them. Germline values: CDR1 MNHEY, CDR2 SVGAGI. This CDR3 is 13 amino acids long.

This sequence joins TRBV23-1 and TRBJ2-7; 9 bases match TRBD1. TRBV23-1 is an ORF for which the function is uncertain. This CDR3 contains 15 residues. V lost 3 bases to trimming and J lost 2 bases; unmatched junction nucleotides: 5. The CDR3 here is CASSHTGTGTYEQYF. Here the CDR3 DNA reads TGCGCCAGCAGTCATACCGGGACAGGGACCTACGAGCAGTACTTC.